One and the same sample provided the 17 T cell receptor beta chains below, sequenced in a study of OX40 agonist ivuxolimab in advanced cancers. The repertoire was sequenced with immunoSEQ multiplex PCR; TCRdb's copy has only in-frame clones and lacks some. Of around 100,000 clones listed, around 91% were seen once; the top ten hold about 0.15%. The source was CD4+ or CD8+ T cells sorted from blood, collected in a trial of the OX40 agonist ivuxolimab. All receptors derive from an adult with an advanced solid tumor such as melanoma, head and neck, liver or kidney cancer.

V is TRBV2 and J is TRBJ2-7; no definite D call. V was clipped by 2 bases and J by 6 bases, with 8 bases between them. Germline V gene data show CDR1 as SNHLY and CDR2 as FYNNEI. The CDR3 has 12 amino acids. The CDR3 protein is CASSEQFGEQYF. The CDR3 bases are TGTGCCAGCAGTGAACAATTCGGCGAGCAGTACTTC.

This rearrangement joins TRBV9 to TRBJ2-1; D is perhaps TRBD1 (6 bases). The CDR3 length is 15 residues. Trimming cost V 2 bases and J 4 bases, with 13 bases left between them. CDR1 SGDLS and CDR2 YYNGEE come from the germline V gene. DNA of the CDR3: TGTGCCAGCAGCGTGGCAGGGGCGCCATACAATGAGCAGTTCTTC. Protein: CASSVAGAPYNEQFF.

DNA of the CDR3: TGTGCCAGCAGCTTACTCGGGCGGCCCTACGAGCAGTACTTC. It yields the protein CASSLLGRPYEQYF. The V gene is TRBV5-8, the J gene TRBJ2-7, with no clear D. Germline loops: CDR1 SGHTS, CDR2 YDEGEE. This CDR3 region has 14 residues. The germline V and J ends were trimmed by 2 bases and 2 bases, with 11 bases remaining between them.

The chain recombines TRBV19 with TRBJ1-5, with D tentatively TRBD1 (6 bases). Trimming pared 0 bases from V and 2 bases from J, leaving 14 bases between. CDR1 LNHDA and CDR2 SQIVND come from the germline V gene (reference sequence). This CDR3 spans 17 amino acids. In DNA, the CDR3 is TGTGCCAGTAGTATAGATCTGGGGGGCTCGGGCAATCAGCCCCAGCATTTT. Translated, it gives CASSIDLGGSGNQPQHF.

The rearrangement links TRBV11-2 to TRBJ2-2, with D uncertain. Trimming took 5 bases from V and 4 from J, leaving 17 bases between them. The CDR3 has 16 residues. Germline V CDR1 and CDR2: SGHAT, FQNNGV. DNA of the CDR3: TGTGCCAGCAGCCGAAGCAGTAGCCTAATCACCGGGGAGCTGTTTTTT. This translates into CASSRSSSLITGELFF.

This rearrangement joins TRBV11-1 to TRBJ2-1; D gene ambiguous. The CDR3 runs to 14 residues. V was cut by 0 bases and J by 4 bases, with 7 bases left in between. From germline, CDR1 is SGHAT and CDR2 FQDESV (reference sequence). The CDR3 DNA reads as TGTGCCAGCAGCTTAGCATGGGCGTACAATGAGCAGTTCTTC. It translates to CASSLAWAYNEQFF.

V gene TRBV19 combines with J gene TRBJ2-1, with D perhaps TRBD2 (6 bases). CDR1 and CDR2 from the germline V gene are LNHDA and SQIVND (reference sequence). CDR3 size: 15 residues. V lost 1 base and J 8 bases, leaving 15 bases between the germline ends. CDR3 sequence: CASSIVGLAFHEQFF. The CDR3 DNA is TGTGCCAGTAGTATAGTTGGGCTAGCGTTCCATGAGCAGTTCTTC.

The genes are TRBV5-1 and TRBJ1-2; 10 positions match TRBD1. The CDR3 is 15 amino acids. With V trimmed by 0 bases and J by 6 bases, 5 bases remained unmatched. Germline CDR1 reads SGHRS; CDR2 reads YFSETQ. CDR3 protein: CASSLAGQGGHGYTF. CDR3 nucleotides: TGCGCCAGCAGCTTGGCCGGACAGGGGGGCCATGGCTACACCTTC.

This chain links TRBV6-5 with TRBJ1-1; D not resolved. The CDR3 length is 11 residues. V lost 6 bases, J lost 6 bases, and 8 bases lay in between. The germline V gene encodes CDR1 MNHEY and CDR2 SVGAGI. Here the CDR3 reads CASSMGAEAFF. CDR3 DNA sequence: TGTGCCAGCAGCATGGGCGCTGAAGCTTTCTTT.

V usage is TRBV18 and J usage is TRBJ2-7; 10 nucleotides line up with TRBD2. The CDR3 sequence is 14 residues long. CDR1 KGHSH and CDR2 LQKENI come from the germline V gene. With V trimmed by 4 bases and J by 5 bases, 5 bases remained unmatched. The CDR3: CASSQREGRNEQYF. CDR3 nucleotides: TGTGCCAGCTCACAGCGGGAGGGGAGGAACGAGCAGTACTTC.

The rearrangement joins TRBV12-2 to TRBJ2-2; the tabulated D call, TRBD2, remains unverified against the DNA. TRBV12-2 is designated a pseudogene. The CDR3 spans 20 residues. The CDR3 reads CASRLAGAGVVVFISGELFF. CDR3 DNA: TGTGCAAGTCGCTTAGCCGGAGCGGGAGTAGTTGTATTTATTAGCGGGGAGCTGTTTTTT.

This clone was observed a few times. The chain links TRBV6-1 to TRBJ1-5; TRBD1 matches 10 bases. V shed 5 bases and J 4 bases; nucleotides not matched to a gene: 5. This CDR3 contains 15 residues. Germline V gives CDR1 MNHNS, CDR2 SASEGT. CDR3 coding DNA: TGTGCCAGCAGTTGGACAGGGGGTTATAATCAGCCCCAGCATTTT. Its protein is CASSWTGGYNQPQHF.

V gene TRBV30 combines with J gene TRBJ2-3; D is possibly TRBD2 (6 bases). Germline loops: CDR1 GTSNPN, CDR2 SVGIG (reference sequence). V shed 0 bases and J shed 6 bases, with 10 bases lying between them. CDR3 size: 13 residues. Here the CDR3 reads CAWSVRGLDTQYF. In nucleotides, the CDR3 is TGTGCCTGGAGTGTACGGGGGTTGGATACGCAGTATTTT.

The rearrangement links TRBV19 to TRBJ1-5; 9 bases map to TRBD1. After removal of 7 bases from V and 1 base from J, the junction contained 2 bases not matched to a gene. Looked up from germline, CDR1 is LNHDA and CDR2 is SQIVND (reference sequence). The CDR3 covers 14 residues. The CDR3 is CASNDRGSNQPQHF. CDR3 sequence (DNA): TGTGCCAGTAATGACAGGGGGAGCAATCAGCCCCAGCATTTT.

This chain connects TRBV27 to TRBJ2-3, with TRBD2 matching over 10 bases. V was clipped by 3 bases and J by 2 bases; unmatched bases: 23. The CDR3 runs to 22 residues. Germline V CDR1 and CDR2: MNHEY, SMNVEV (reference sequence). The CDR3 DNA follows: TGTGCCAGCAGTTTCTCGCCTCCCTTTTTTGGTCGACTAGCGGGTTTCACAGATACGCAGTATTTT. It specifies CASSFSPPFFGRLAGFTDTQYF.

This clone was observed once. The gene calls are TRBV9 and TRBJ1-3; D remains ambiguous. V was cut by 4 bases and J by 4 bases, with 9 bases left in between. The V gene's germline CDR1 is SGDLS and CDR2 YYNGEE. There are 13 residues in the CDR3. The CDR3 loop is CASSPQRGNTIYF. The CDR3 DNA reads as TGTGCCAGCAGCCCCCAAAGGGGAAACACCATATATTTT.

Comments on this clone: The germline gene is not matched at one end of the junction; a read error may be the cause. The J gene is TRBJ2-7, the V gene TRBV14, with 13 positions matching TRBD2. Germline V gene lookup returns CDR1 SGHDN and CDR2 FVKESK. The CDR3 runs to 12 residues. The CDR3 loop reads CASSRTSGSMDF. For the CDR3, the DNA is TGTGCCAGCAGTCGGACTAGCGGGAGTATGGACTTC.